The 20 T cell receptor beta chains below all came from one sample that was sequenced in a study of blood T cell repertoires in COVID-19. Produced via immunoSEQ multiplex PCR; TCRdb's table is partial and in-frame only. The data contain tens of thousands of clones, roughly 90% of them singletons. Input material: peripheral blood. The receptors were sampled from a man in his forties or fifties with COVID-19, enrolled during active disease.

This chain joins TRBV30 and TRBJ2-2; weak D call: TRBD1 (5 bases). V was pared by 1 base and J by 6 bases, with 15 bases between. Germline assignment: CDR1 GTSNPN and CDR2 SVGIG (reference sequence). The CDR3 totals 15 residues. This CDR3 reads CAWSAIAGWPGELFF. CDR3 DNA: TGTGCCTGGAGTGCGATTGCAGGGTGGCCCGGGGAGCTGTTTTTT. Supplemented by reference TRBV30 and TRBJ2-2, the full variable domain reads SQTIHQWPATLVQPVGSPLSLECTVEGTSNPNLYWYRQAAGRGLQLLFYSVGIGQISSEVPQNLSASRPQDRQFILSSKKLLLSDSGFYLCAWSAIAGWPGELFFGEGSRLTVL.

This clone has only a few counts. As DNA, the CDR3 is TGTGCCAGCAGCTTAGAGGGGCTGAGGAATGAGCAGTTCTTC. Protein sequence: CASSLEGLRNEQFF. The J gene is TRBJ2-1, the V gene TRBV7-9; a possible D gene is TRBD1 (5 bases). Per the germline V gene, CDR1 is SEHNR and CDR2 is FQNEAQ (reference sequence). Trimming removed 1 base at V and 7 bases at J, with 11 bases between. This CDR3 is built from 14 residues. The entire variable domain, with the rest obtained from reference TRBV7-9 and TRBJ2-1, is as follows: DTGVSQNPRHKITKRGQNVTFRCDPISEHNRLYWYRQTLGQGPEFLTYFQNEAQLEKSRLLSDRFSAERPKGSFSTLEIQRTEQGDSAMYLCASSLEGLRNEQFFGPGTRLTVL.

This clone was picked up one time. The CDR3 is CASSSATGGQETQYF. In DNA form, the CDR3 reads TGCGCCAGCAGCTCAGCGACAGGGGGACAAGAGACCCAGTACTTC. The chain is built from TRBV5-1 and TRBJ2-5; 9 bases align to TRBD1. Trimming at V came to 3 bases and at J to 2 bases, leaving 5 bases not matched to a gene. In germline, CDR1 is SGHRS, CDR2 YFSETQ. This CDR3 has 15 amino acids.

The chain joins TRBV25-1 to TRBJ1-3; 9 nucleotides align to TRBD1. In germline, CDR1 is MGHDK, CDR2 SYGVNS. Trimming took 6 bases from V and 3 from J; bases not matched to a gene: 3. The CDR3 is 14 residues long. The DNA of the CDR3 is TGTGCCAGCAGGGGACAGGGTTTTGGAAACACCATATATTTT. Translated: CASRGQGFGNTIYF.

V is TRBV5-1 and J is TRBJ1-1, with TRBD1 matching over 9 bases. Germline V gives CDR1 SGHRS, CDR2 YFSETQ. The CDR3 runs 17 residues. The V and J ends lost 3 bases and 0 bases, in that order; junction bases with no gene match: 9. CDR3 nucleotides: TGCGCCAGCAGCTCCCGACAGGGGGAGTTTATGAACACTGAAGCTTTCTTT. Residues: CASSSRQGEFMNTEAFF.

The chain is built from TRBV25-1 and TRBJ1-2; possibly TRBD1 for D (5 bases). The CDR3 has 14 residues. V gave up 4 bases and J gave up 2 bases, with 11 bases separating them. CDR1 is MGHDK and CDR2 is SYGVNS in the germline V gene. CDR3 residues: CASSGAGDNYGYTF. The DNA of the CDR3 is TGTGCCAGCAGTGGGGCGGGGGACAACTATGGCTACACCTTC.

The rearrangement uses TRBV28 and TRBJ1-3; the match to TRBD1 covers 9 bases. V trimming: 3 bases; J trimming: 8 bases; junction bases outside the gene matches: 14. Germline CDR1 is MDHEN and CDR2 is SYDVKM. This CDR3 has 17 residues. CDR3 coding DNA: TGTGCCAGCAGTTTTGTTGGACAGGGGAGTAAGGTGGACACCATATATTTT. Amino acids: CASSFVGQGSKVDTIYF. The full variable domain, with the rest looked up from reference TRBV28 and TRBJ1-3, is DVKVTQSSRYLVKRTGEKVFLECVQDMDHENMFWYRQDPGLGLRLIYFSYDVKMKEKGDIPEGYSVSREKKERFSLILESASTNQTSMYLCASSFVGQGSKVDTIYFGEGSWLTVV.

The chain has TRBV28 and TRBJ2-4; unclear D gene. V lost 3 bases and J lost 1, with 13 bases in between. Per germline, CDR1 MDHEN and CDR2 SYDVKM. This CDR3 is 16 amino acids long. The CDR3 protein is CASSFSQASAKNIQYF. CDR3 in DNA: TGTGCCAGCAGTTTTTCCCAGGCGAGCGCCAAAAACATTCAGTACTTC.

CDR3 nucleotide sequence: TGTGCCAGCAGCCGCCGGCGGGACGCGGGAGTAGGCTACGAGCAGTACTTC. It encodes CASSRRRDAGVGYEQYF. The rearrangement uses TRBV14 and TRBJ2-7, with 7 bases aligning to TRBD2. V dropped 4 bases and J dropped 3; count of bases not matched to a gene: 15. The CDR3 contains 17 residues. Germline CDR1 and CDR2: SGHDN and FVKESK.

The chain uses TRBV10-2 and TRBJ1-2, with 8 nucleotides matching TRBD1. The ends lost 4 bases at V and 4 bases at J; junction bases unmatched: 5. Germline V gene lookup returns CDR1 WSHSY and CDR2 SAAADI. The CDR3 has 14 residues. CDR3 in DNA: TGCGCCAGCAGTGTAGGACAGGGCTTCTATGGCTACACCTTC. Its protein product is CASSVGQGFYGYTF.

The V and J genes are TRBV27 and TRBJ1-6; D is undetermined. Germline lookup yields CDR1 MNHEY and CDR2 SMNVEV (reference sequence). This CDR3 has 14 residues. V shed 8 bases and J shed 7 bases, with 15 bases lying between them. CDR3 DNA: TGTGCCAGCTTGGCAGAGGGTATGAATTCACCCCTCCACTTT. Its protein is CASLAEGMNSPLHF.

This chain connects TRBV11-3 to TRBJ2-1, with 7 bases aligning to TRBD1. CDR1 and CDR2 (germline): SGHNT, YENEEA. The ends lost 4 bases at V and 5 bases at J; junction bases unmatched: 2. This CDR3 is built from 13 residues. CDR3: CASSSGQNNEQFF. DNA for the CDR3: TGTGCCAGCAGCTCGGGACAGAACAATGAGCAGTTCTTC.

The chain carries TRBV20-1 and TRBJ2-5; 9 bases agree with TRBD2. V dropped 3 bases and J dropped 4; count of bases not matched to a gene: 12. Germline values: CDR1 DFQATT, CDR2 SNEGSKA (reference sequence). This CDR3 region has 16 residues. In DNA, the CDR3 is TGCAGTGCTAGTCGGCGGGGGGGCCGGGATCGAGAGACCCAGTACTTC. Translation: CSASRRGGRDRETQYF.

This clone was detected only a few times. The CDR3 nucleotides read TGTGCCAGCCGATCCGGGACAGGGGACACCGGGGAGCTGTTTTTT. It translates to CASRSGTGDTGELFF. The chain links TRBV6-5 to TRBJ2-2; 10 nucleotides align to TRBD1. The trim removed 8 bases at V and 3 bases at J, leaving 6 bases unmatched. Germline values: CDR1 MNHEY, CDR2 SVGAGI. There are 15 residues in the CDR3.

CDR3 amino acids: CASSLEVAGLVYMETQYF. The CDR3 DNA reads as TGTGCCAGCAGCTTGGAGGTGGCAGGATTAGTTTATATGGAGACCCAGTACTTC. The chain joins TRBV5-6 to TRBJ2-5, with no clear D. Germline V lookup: CDR1 SGHDT, CDR2 YYEEEE. The CDR3 length is 18 residues. Trimming pared 0 bases from V and 5 bases from J, leaving 23 bases between.

In nucleotides, the CDR3 is TGTGCCAGCAGCCAAGCCGGGCTAGCGGCAAACAATGAGCAGTTCTTC. Translated: CASSQAGLAANNEQFF. J is TRBJ2-1 and V is TRBV3-1 (or the pseudogene TRBV3-2), with TRBD2 matching 7 bases. With 1 base clipped from V and 5 bases from J, the junction kept 8 bases outside the gene matches. There are 16 residues in the CDR3. Germline values: CDR1 LGHDT, CDR2 YNNKEL (reference sequence).

The chain combines TRBV5-1 with TRBJ2-5, with D unclear. The CDR3 covers 14 residues. Per the germline V gene, CDR1 is SGHRS and CDR2 is YFSETQ. Deletions cut 1 base from V and 4 bases from J, with 11 bases between. CDR3 DNA sequence: TGCGCCAGCAGCTTGCTGTCTGTCCGAGAGACCCAGTACTTC. It yields the protein CASSLLSVRETQYF. Combining the CDR3 with reference TRBV5-1 and TRBJ2-5 gives the whole variable domain KAGVTQTPRYLIKTRGQQVTLSCSPISGHRSVSWYQQTPGQGLQFLFEYFSETQRNKGNFPGRFSGRQFSNSRSEMNVSTLELGDSALYLCASSLLSVRETQYFGPGTRLLVL.

The rearrangement joins TRBV3-1 (or the pseudogene TRBV3-2) to TRBJ2-2; TRBD1 might be the D (6 bases). The V gene lost 4 bases and the J gene lost 7 bases, with 13 bases spanning the gap. Germline V gene sequence: CDR1 LGHDT, CDR2 YNNKEL (reference sequence). The CDR3 extends over 14 amino acids. Here the CDR3 reads CASSPWTDGGELFF. The CDR3 DNA sequence: TGTGCCAGCAGCCCCTGGACAGATGGCGGGGAGCTGTTTTTT.

The rearrangement uses TRBV5-1 and TRBJ2-5; 14 nucleotides line up with TRBD2. The CDR3 is made up of 15 amino acids. CDR1 SGHRS and CDR2 YFSETQ come from the germline V gene. The trim removed 4 bases at V and 5 bases at J, leaving 4 bases unmatched. CDR3 nucleotide sequence: TGCGCCAGCAGCCAGACTAGCGGGGGGGTGGAGACCCAGTACTTC. The encoded protein is CASSQTSGGVETQYF.

V gene TRBV2 combines with J gene TRBJ2-2; TRBD2 matches at 10 bases. The germline gives CDR1 SNHLY, CDR2 FYNNEI. J gave up 5 bases and V 6 bases, and 3 bases lay outside the gene matches. CDR3 size: 14 residues. The CDR3 DNA sequence: TGTGCCAGCAGAGGACTAGCGGTTACCGGGGAGCTGTTTTTT. This translates into CASRGLAVTGELFF. Variable domain in full (rest from reference TRBV2 and TRBJ2-2): EPEVTQTPSHQVTQMGQEVILRCVPISNHLYFYWYRQILGQKVEFLVSFYNNEISEKSEIFDDQFSVERPDGSNFTLKIRSTKLEDSAMYFCASRGLAVTGELFFGEGSRLTVL.